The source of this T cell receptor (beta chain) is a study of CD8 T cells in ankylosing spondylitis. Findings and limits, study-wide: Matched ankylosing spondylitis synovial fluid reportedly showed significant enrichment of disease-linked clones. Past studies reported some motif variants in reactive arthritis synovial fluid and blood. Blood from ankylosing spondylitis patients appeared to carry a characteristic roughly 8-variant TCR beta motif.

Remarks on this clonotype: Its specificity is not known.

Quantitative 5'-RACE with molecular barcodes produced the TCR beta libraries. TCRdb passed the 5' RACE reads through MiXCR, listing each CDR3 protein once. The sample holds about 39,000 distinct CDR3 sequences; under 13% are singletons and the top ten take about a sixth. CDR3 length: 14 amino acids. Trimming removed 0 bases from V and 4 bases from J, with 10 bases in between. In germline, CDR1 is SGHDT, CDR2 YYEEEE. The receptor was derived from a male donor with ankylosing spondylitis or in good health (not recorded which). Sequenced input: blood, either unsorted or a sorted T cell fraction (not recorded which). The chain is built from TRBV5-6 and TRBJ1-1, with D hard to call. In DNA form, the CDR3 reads TGTGCCAGCAGCTTGGGGTCGGCCTCCACTGAAGCTTTCTTT. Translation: CASSLGSASTEAFF.